This TCR beta chain was captured in a study of control samples from healthy donors and cancer patients. The repertoire was sequenced with immunoSEQ multiplex PCR; TCRdb's copy has only in-frame clones and lacks some. The sample shows 90,000 to 140,000 clones, about four fifths of them seen only once. About this clone itself: At the DNA level, this CDR3 is encoded by other sequences in the same sample as well.

V lost 2 bases to trimming and J lost 4 bases, with 6 bases between them. This CDR3 comprises 13 residues. The germline CDR1 and CDR2 sequences are KGHSH and LQKENI. The clonotype originates from a woman aged 50 to 60 in good health. Input material: blood. The chain is built from TRBV18 and TRBJ2-1; tentatively, D is TRBD1 (6 bases). CDR3 coding DNA: TGTGCCAGCTCACCAACAGGGTACAATGAGCAGTTCTTC. This encodes CASSPTGYNEQFF.